This T cell receptor (beta chain) emerged from a study of shared clonotypes between healthy human individuals. The study's findings and limits: It was the non-shared clonotypes that had lower generation probabilities than clonotypes shared by all four donors.

A CD45RA+ naive subset and a CD45RA-negative memory subset were split from CD4+ cells. Using immunoSEQ multiplex PCR, the repertoire was profiled, and TCRdb retains in-frame clones only, with some absent. This table has 850,000 to 1,100,000 clones, approximately 80% appearing once. CDR1 is MNHNY, CDR2 SVGAGI, per germline (reference sequence). The CDR3 is 15 amino acids. The V and J ends lost 0 bases and 7 bases respectively, with 13 bases between them. With regard to this clone: Its antigen is undetermined.

This TCR came from a man between 18 and 35 years old in good health. Some clones in this sample may be carry-over from other donors' samples. The rearrangement uses TRBV6-6 and TRBJ1-5; a possible D gene is TRBD1 (5 bases). Sequencing was done on a sample of memory CD4+ T cells from PBMCs. As for subset: CD45RA-negative fraction. The CDR3 spells CASSYSRQGRQPQHF. CDR3 DNA: TGTGCCAGCAGTTACTCGAGGCAGGGAAGGCAGCCCCAGCATTTT.